This T cell receptor (beta chain) came from a study of early T cells in non-severe SARS-CoV-2 infection. The ends lost 6 bases at V and 2 bases at J; junction bases unmatched: 4. The germline CDR1 and CDR2 sequences are MNHEY and SVGAGI. The CDR3 has 16 residues. Study-level points and caveats: VDJdb matches were skewed toward anti-spike CD8 T cell responses.

In TCRdb, the 5' RACE reads were re-called with MiXCR into one record per CDR3 protein. The sample lists approximately 120,000 distinct CDR3 sequences, 15% occurring once. About this clonotype: What it recognizes is unknown.

The sample was whole blood. The chain recombines TRBV6-5 with TRBJ2-1; 13 bases fit TRBD2. This clonotype originated in an adult who was a healthcare worker with PCR-confirmed SARS-CoV-2 infection or an uninfected control (not recorded which). CDR3 DNA: TGTGCCAGCAGCGGACTAGCGGGGGCCCCCTACAATGAGCAGTTCTTC. Translation: CASSGLAGAPYNEQFF.